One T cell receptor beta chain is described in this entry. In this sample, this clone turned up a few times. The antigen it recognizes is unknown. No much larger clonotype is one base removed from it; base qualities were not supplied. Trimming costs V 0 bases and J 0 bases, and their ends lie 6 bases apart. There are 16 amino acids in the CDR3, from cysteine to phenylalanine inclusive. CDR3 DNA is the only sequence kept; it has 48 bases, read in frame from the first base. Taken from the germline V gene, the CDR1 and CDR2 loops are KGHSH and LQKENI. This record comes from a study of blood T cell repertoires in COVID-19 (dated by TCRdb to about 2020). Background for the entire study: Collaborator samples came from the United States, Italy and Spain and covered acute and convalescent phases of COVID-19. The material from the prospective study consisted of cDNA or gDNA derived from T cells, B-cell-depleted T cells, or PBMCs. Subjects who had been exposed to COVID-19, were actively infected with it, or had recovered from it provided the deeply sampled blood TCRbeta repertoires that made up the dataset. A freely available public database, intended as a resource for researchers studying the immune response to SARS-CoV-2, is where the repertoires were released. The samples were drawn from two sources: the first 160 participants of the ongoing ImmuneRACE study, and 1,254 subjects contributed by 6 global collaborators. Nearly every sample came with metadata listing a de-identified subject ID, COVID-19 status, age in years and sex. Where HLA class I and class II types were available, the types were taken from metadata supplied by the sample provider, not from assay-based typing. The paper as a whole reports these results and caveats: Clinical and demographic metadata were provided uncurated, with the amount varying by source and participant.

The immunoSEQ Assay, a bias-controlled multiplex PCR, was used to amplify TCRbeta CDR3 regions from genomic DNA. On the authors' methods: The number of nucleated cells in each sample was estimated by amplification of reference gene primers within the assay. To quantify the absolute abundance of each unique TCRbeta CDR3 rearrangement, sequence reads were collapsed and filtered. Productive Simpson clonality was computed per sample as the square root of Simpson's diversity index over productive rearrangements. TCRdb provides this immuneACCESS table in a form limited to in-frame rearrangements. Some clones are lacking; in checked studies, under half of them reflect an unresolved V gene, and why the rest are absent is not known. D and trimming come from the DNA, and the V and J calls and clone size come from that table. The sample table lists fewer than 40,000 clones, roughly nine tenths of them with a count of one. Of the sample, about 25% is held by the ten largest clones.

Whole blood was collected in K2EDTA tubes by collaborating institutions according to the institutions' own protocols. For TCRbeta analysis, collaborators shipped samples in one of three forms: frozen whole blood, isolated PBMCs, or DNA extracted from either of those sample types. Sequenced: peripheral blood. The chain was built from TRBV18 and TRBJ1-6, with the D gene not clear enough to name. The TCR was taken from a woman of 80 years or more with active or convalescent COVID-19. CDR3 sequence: CASSPPASSYNSPLHF. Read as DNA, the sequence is TGTGCCAGCTCACCACCGGCCAGCTCCTATAATTCACCCCTCCACTTT.